This entry describes one T cell receptor (beta chain). The antigen is undetermined. This entry is derived from a study of early T cells in non-severe SARS-CoV-2 infection. On the study more broadly: Sequencing of bulk RNA from unsorted whole blood was done, without chain pairing.

The TCR library protocol was used to attach unique molecular identifiers. These identifiers were attached to individual cDNA molecules. In TCRdb, the 5' RACE reads were re-called with MiXCR into one record per CDR3 protein. The sample records around 72,000 distinct CDR3 sequences, over 9.5% being singletons. Germline CDR1 GTSNPN, CDR2 SVGIG (reference sequence). This CDR3 is 13 amino acids long. V lost 3 bases and J lost 2; bases outside the gene matches: 3. General study points: Comparison of clonotypes with VDJdb favored anti-spike CD8 responses while missing private and CD4 specificities.

The rearrangement links TRBV30 to TRBJ1-2; 7 nucleotides agree with TRBD1. The sequenced sample was whole blood, obtained at baseline. This clonotype was obtained from an adult who was a healthcare worker with PCR-confirmed SARS-CoV-2 infection or an uninfected control (not recorded which). CDR3 protein: CAWSGGQNYGYTF. CDR3 coding DNA: TGTGCCTGGAGCGGGGGACAGAACTATGGCTACACCTTC.